The sequence of this T cell receptor beta chain was determined in a study of blood T cell repertoires in COVID-19. About the research overall: The study drew acute and convalescent COVID-19 samples from the United States, Italy and Spain. From T cells, B-cell-depleted T cells, or PBMCs came the material, which was cDNA or gDNA.

CDR1 and CDR2 from the germline V gene are MNHEY and SVGAGI. This CDR3 has 13 amino acids. V gave up 6 bases and J gave up 0 bases, with 8 bases separating them. In the authors' methods: Reference gene primer amplification gave nucleated cell count estimates. Assay used: immunoSEQ multiplex PCR; TCRdb lists only in-frame clones, some missing. That table is the source of V, J and clone size, and D and trimming were worked out from the DNA. The sample lists 150,000 or so clones; about 90% were seen once. The V and J genes are TRBV6-5 and TRBJ1-1; TRBD1 is a possible D gene (5 bases). The clonotype was recovered from a man in his forties or fifties with acute or convalescent COVID-19. Sequenced: peripheral blood. CDR3 nucleotides: TGTGCCAGCAGCCTCAGGGTGAACACTGAAGCTTTCTTT. Translating gives CASSLRVNTEAFF.